This T cell receptor beta chain was sequenced during a study of CD4+ T cells in melanoma (dated 2022 in TCRdb). Regarding the complete study: The study examined neoantigen-specific CD4+ T cells in human melanoma. Overall study results and their limits: Neoantigen-specific CD4+ T cells in melanoma were reported to show diverse differentiation states. The report described a correlation between neoantigen-specific CD4+ T cells and the function of CD8+ T cells, macrophages and B cells.

Concerning this clone: No cognate antigen has been identified for it. A much larger clonotype is one base distant, so this may be a read error.

The donors were people with melanoma. The protocol used for the library was the immunoSEQ multiplex PCR assay. In TCRdb, the immuneACCESS table is reduced to in-frame sequences with V and J assigned. These tables do not hold every clone; where another copy was compared, an unresolved V gene accounts for under half, and the others remain unexplained. This sample lists about 55,000 clones; 55% to 75% were detected once. Approximately 4.6% of the sample comes from the top ten. The sequenced sample was tumor tissue. The clonotype was recovered from a human donor with melanoma.

The CDR3 region: CASRMTTSTEAFF. The DNA reads TGTGCCAGCAGAATGACAACGAGCACTGAAGCTTTCTTT. The sequence is built from TRBV27 and TRBJ1-1; no D gene call is confident. V gives up 6 bases and J gives up 4 bases, and the segment between their germline ends measures 12 bases. CDR1 and CDR2, per the germline V gene (reference sequence), are MNHEY and SMNVEV. Its CDR3 holds 13 amino acids, cysteine through phenylalanine. The read is trimmed to its CDR3 DNA, 39 bases read in frame from base 1.